A single sample gave rise to the 8 T cell receptor beta chains below, sequenced in a study of OX40 agonist ivuxolimab in advanced cancers. TCRdb's copy holds only in-frame clones and misses some; the assay was immunoSEQ multiplex PCR. The top ten clones hold roughly 0.77% of a sample with some 58,000 clones, approximately 91% of them seen once. The sample consisted of CD4+ or CD8+ T cells sorted from blood, taken in a trial of the OX40 agonist ivuxolimab. All receptors derive from an adult with an advanced solid tumor such as melanoma, head and neck, liver or kidney cancer.

The rearrangement links TRBV5-4 to TRBJ2-5; D possibly corresponds to TRBD2 (6 bases). Looked up from germline, CDR1 is SGHNT and CDR2 is YYREEE (reference sequence). The CDR3 is 13 amino acids. With 4 bases removed from V and 4 bases from J, the gap between germline ends came to 11 bases. The CDR3 bases are TGTGCCAGCAGCCGGGACTCGGGAGAGACCCAGTACTTC. Amino acid sequence: CASSRDSGETQYF.

The chain combines TRBV7-2 with TRBJ2-1; 9 bases fit TRBD2. V gave up 1 base and J gave up 5 bases; unmatched junction bases: 3. Germline-derived CDR1 and CDR2 are SGHTA and FQGNSA. The CDR3 consists of 15 residues. The CDR3 protein is CASSLVSGSNNEQFF. The CDR3 DNA is TGTGCCAGCAGCTTAGTTAGCGGGAGTAACAATGAGCAGTTCTTC.

The genes are TRBV2 and TRBJ2-1; 11 nucleotides align to TRBD2. The germline V gene encodes CDR1 SNHLY and CDR2 FYNNEI. The CDR3 loop spans 15 amino acids. Trimming at V came to 7 bases and at J to 4 bases, leaving 6 bases not matched to a gene. DNA for the CDR3: TGTGCCAGCACAACTAGCGGGGGACTTTACAATGAGCAGTTCTTC. Encoded protein: CASTTSGGLYNEQFF.

The V call is TRBV19, the J call TRBJ2-1; D could derive from TRBD1 or TRBD2 (5 bases each). CDR1 LNHDA and CDR2 SQIVND come from the germline V gene (reference sequence). This CDR3 contains 14 residues. The V gene lost 5 bases and the J gene lost 6 bases, with 14 bases spanning the gap. CDR3 residues: CASSRLAGTNEQFF. The CDR3 DNA follows: TGTGCCAGTAGTCGGCTAGCCGGGACCAATGAGCAGTTCTTC.

The chain couples TRBV2 to TRBJ2-7; the D gene is possibly TRBD2 (6 bases). V was clipped by 3 bases and J by 1 base, with 10 bases between them. Per germline, CDR1 SNHLY and CDR2 FYNNEI. This CDR3 is built from 14 residues. This CDR3 is CASSEERVSYEQYF. The CDR3 DNA sequence: TGTGCCAGCAGTGAGGAGCGGGTGTCCTACGAGCAGTACTTC.

This sequence joins TRBV6-4 and TRBJ2-3; D is undetermined. V lost 2 bases, J lost 0 bases, and 3 bases lay in between. The CDR3 covers 13 residues. CDR1 and CDR2 from the germline V gene are MRHNA and SNTAGT. DNA for the CDR3: TGTGCCAGCAGTGACGCGAGCACAGATACGCAGTATTTT. Amino acid sequence: CASSDASTDTQYF.

The CDR3 sequence: CASSFGGSSQPQHF. The CDR3 DNA reads TGTGCCAGCAGCTTTGGGGGGTCGTCTCAGCCCCAGCATTTT. The genes are TRBV5-4 and TRBJ1-5; D is perhaps TRBD1 (5 bases). Deletions cut 2 bases from V and 6 bases from J, with 12 bases between. The CDR3 totals 14 residues. Germline V gene lookup returns CDR1 SGHNT and CDR2 YYREEE (reference sequence).

The CDR3 is CAISDAKLAGNTGELFF. The CDR3 DNA follows: TGTGCCATCAGTGACGCGAAACTAGCGGGTAACACCGGGGAGCTGTTTTTT. The chain combines TRBV10-3 with TRBJ2-2, with 9 nucleotides matching TRBD2. V was clipped by 3 bases and J by 2 bases; unmatched bases: 7. This CDR3 comprises 17 residues. Germline CDR1 reads ENHRY; CDR2 reads SYGVKD.